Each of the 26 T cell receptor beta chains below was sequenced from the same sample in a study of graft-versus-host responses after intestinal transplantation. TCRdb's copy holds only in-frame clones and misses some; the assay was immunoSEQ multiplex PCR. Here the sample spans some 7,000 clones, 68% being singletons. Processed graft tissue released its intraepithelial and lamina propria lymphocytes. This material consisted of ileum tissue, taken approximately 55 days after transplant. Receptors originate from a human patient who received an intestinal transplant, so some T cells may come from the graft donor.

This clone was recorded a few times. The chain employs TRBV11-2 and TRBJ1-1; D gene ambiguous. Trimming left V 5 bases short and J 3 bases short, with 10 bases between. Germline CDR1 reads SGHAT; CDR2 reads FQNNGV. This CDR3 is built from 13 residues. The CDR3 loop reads CASSPTVDTEAFF. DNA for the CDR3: TGTGCCAGCAGCCCAACGGTCGACACTGAAGCTTTCTTT. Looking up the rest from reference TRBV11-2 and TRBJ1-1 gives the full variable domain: EAGVAQSPRYKIIEKRQSVAFWCNPISGHATLYWYQQILGQGPKLLIQFQNNGVVDDSQLPKDRFSAERLKGVDSTLKIQPAKLEDSAVYLCASSPTVDTEAFFGQGTRLTVV.

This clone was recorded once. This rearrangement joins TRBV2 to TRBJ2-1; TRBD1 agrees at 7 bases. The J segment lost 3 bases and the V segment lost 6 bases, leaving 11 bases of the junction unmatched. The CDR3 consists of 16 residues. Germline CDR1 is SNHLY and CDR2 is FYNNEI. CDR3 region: CASSEGDRLLYNEQFF. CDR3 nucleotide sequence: TGTGCCAGCAGCGAGGGGGACAGACTCCTCTACAATGAGCAGTTCTTC. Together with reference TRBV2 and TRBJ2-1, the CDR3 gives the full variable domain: EPEVTQTPSHQVTQMGQEVILRCVPISNHLYFYWYRQILGQKVEFLVSFYNNEISEKSEIFDDQFSVERPDGSNFTLKIRSTKLEDSAMYFCASSEGDRLLYNEQFFGPGTRLTVL.

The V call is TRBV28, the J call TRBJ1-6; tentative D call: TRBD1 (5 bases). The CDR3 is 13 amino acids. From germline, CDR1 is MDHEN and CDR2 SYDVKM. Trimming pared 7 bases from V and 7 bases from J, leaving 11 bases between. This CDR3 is CASTPGGNSPLHF. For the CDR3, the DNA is TGTGCCAGCACCCCCGGGGGGAATTCACCCCTCCACTTT. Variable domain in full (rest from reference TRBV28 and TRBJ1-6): DVKVTQSSRYLVKRTGEKVFLECVQDMDHENMFWYRQDPGLGLRLIYFSYDVKMKEKGDIPEGYSVSREKKERFSLILESASTNQTSMYLCASTPGGNSPLHFGNGTRLTVT.

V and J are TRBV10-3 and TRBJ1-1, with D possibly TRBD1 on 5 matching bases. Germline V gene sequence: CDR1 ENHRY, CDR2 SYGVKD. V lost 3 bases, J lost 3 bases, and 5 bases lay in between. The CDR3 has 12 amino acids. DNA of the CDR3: TGTGCCATCAGTGAAGGGGACACTGAAGCTTTCTTT. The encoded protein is CAISEGDTEAFF.

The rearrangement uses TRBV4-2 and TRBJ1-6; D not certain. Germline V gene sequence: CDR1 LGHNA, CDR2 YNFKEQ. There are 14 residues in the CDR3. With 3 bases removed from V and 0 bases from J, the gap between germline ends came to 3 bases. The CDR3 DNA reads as TGTGCCAGCAGCCAGAGCTCCTATAATTCACCCCTCCACTTT. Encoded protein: CASSQSSYNSPLHF.

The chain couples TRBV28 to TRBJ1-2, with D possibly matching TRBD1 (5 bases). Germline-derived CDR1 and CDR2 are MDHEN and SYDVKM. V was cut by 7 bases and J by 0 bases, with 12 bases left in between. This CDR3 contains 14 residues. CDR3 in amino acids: CASNRRPSNYGYTF. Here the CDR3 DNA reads TGTGCCAGCAACAGGCGGCCGTCTAACTATGGCTACACCTTC.

CDR3 sequence: CASSDPLSPLHF. The CDR3 DNA reads TGTGCCAGCAGTGACCCCCTGTCACCCCTCCACTTT. The chain is built from TRBV2 and TRBJ1-6; D is unclear. The germline V gene encodes CDR1 SNHLY and CDR2 FYNNEI. With 3 bases removed from V and 10 bases from J, the gap between germline ends came to 7 bases. This CDR3 region has 12 residues.

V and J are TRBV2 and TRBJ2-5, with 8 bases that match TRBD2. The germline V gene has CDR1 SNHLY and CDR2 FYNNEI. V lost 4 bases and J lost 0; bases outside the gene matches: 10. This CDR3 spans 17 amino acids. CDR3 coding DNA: TGTGCCAGCAGTGTCGTACGGGGGGGCGAGGACCAAGAGACCCAGTACTTC. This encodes CASSVVRGGEDQETQYF.

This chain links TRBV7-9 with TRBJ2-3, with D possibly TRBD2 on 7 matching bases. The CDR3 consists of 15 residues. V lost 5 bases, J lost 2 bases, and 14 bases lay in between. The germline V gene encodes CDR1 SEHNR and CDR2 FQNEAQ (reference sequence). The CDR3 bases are TGTGCCAGCAGCGAGGGGGGGGCGTACACAGATACGCAGTATTTT. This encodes CASSEGGAYTDTQYF.

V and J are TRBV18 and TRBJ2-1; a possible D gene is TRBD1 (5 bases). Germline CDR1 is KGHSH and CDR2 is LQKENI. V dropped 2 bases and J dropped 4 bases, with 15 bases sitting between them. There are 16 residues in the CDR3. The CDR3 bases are TGTGCCAGCTCACCATTCGGGCAGGGAAATTACAATGAGCAGTTCTTC. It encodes CASSPFGQGNYNEQFF.

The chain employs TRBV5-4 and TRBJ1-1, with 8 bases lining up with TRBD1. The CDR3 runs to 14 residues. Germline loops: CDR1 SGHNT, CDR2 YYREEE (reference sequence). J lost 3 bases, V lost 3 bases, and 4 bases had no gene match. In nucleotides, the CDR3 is TGTGCCAGCAGCTACAGGGGGAGGGACACTGAAGCTTTCTTT. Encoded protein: CASSYRGRDTEAFF. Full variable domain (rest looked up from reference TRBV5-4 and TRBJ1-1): ETGVTQSPTHLIKTRGQQVTLRCSSQSGHNTVSWYQQALGQGPQFIFQYYREEENGRGNFPPRFSGLQFPNYSSELNVNALELDDSALYLCASSYRGRDTEAFFGQGTRLTVV.

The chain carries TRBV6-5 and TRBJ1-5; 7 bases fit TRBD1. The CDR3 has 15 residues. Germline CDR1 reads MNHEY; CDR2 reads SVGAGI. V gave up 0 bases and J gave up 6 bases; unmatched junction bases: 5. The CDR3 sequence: CASSYSWQGVQPQHF. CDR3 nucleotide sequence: TGTGCCAGCAGTTACTCGTGGCAGGGGGTTCAGCCCCAGCATTTT.

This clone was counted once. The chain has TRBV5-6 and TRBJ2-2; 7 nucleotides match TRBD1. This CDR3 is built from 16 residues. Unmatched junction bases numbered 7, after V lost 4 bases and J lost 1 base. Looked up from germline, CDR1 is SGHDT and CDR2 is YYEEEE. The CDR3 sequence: CASSRQGQRNTGELFF. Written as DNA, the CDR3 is TGTGCCAGCAGCCGCCAGGGACAGAGGAACACCGGGGAGCTGTTTTTT. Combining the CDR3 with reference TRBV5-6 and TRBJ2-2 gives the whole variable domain DAGVTQSPTHLIKTRGQQVTLRCSPKSGHDTVSWYQQALGQGPQFIFQYYEEEERQRGNFPDRFSGHQFPNYSSELNVNALLLGDSALYLCASSRQGQRNTGELFFGEGSRLTVL.

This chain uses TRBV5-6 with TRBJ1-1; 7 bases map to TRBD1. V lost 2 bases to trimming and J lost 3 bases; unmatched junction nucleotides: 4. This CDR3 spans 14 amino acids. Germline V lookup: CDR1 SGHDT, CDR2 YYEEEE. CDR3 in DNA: TGTGCCAGCAGCTTTATTCAGGGGGACACTGAAGCTTTCTTT. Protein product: CASSFIQGDTEAFF. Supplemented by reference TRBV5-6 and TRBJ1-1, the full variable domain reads DAGVTQSPTHLIKTRGQQVTLRCSPKSGHDTVSWYQQALGQGPQFIFQYYEEEERQRGNFPDRFSGHQFPNYSSELNVNALLLGDSALYLCASSFIQGDTEAFFGQGTRLTVV.

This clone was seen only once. The CDR3 DNA is TGTGCCAGCAGCTTGTTAGGACTGGGCAACCAAGAGACCCAGTACTTC. It encodes CASSLLGLGNQETQYF. The chain uses TRBV5-6 and TRBJ2-5, with TRBD2 as a possible D gene (5 bases). The CDR3 totals 16 residues. Germline CDR1 and CDR2: SGHDT and YYEEEE. Trimming stripped 1 base from V and 0 bases from J, with 13 bases between.

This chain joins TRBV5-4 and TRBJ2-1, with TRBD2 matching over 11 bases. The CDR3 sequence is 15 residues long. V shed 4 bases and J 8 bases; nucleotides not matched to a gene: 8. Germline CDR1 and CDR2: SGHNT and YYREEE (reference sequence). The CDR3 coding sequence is TGTGCCAGCAGCGTTAGCGGGGGGGGGAGCGATGAGCAGTTCTTC. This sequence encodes CASSVSGGGSDEQFF.

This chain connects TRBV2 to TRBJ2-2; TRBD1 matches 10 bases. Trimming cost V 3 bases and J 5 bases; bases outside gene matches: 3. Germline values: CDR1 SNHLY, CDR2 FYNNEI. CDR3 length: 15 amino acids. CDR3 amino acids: CASSEDRGGTGELFF. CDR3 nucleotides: TGTGCCAGCAGTGAGGACAGGGGGGGAACCGGGGAGCTGTTTTTT.

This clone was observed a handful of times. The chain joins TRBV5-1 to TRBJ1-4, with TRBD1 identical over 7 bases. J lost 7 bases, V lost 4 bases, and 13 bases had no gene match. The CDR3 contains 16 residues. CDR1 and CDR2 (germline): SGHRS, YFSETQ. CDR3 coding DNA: TGCGCCAGCAGCCCCCCCTCGGGCCAGGGGGGTGAAAAACTGTTTTTT. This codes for CASSPPSGQGGEKLFF.

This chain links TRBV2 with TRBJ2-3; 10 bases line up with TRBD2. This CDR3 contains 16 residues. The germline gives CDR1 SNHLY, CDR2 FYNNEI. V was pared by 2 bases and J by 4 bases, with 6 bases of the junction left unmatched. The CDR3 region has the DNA TGTGCCAGCAGTGAACCTAGCGGGGGAAGGGCAGATACGCAGTATTTT. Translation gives CASSEPSGGRADTQYF. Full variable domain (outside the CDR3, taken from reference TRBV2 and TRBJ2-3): EPEVTQTPSHQVTQMGQEVILRCVPISNHLYFYWYRQILGQKVEFLVSFYNNEISEKSEIFDDQFSVERPDGSNFTLKIRSTKLEDSAMYFCASSEPSGGRADTQYFGPGTRLTVL.

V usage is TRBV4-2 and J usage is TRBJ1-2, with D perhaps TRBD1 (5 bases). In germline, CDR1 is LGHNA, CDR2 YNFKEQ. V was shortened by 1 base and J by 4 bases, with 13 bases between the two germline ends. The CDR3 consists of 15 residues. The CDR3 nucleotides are TGTGCCAGCAGCCAAGTTCAGGGAATTGGCTATGGCTACACCTTC. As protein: CASSQVQGIGYGYTF.

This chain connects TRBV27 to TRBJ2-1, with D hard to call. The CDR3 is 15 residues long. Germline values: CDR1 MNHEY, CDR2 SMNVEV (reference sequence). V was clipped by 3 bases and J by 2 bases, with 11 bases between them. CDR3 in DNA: TGTGCCAGCAGTTTCAACTCAGGTACCTACAATGAGCAGTTCTTC. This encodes CASSFNSGTYNEQFF.

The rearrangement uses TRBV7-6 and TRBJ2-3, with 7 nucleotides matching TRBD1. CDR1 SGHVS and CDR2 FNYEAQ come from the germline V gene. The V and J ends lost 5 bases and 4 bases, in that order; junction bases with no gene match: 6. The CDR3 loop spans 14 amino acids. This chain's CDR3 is CASSRGPVADTQYF. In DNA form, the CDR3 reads TGTGCCAGCAGCAGGGGGCCGGTGGCAGATACGCAGTATTTT.

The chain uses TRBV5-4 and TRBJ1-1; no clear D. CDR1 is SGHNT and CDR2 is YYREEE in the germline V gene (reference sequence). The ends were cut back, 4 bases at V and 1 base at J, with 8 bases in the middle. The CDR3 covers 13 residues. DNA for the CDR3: TGTGCCAGCAGCCCTACTACGAACACTGAAGCTTTCTTT. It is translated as CASSPTTNTEAFF.

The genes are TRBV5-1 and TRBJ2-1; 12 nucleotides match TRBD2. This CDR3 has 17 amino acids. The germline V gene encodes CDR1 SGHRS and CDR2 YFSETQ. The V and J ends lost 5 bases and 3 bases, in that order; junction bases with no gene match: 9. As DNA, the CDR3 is TGCGCCAGCAGAGAGTCTAGCGGGGGGGCCCTCTACAATGAGCAGTTCTTC. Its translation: CASRESSGGALYNEQFF.

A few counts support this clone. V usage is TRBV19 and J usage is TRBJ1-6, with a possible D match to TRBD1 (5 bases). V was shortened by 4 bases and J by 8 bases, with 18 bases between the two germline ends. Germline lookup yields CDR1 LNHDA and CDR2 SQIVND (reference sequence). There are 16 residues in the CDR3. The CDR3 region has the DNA TGTGCCAGTAGTACGGGACTCCCCTGGTTTGATTCACCCCTCCACTTT. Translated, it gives CASSTGLPWFDSPLHF.

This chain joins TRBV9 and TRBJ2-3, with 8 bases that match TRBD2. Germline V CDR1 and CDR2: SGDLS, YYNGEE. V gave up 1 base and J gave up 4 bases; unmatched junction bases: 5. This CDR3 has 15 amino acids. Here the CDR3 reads CASSVNSGGPDTQYF. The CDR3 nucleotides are TGTGCCAGCAGCGTAAACAGCGGGGGCCCAGATACGCAGTATTTT.